One and the same sample provided the 29 T cell receptor beta chains below, sequenced in a study of shared clonotypes between healthy human individuals. Profiled with immunoSEQ multiplex PCR; TCRdb holds only in-frame clones, not every one. The data show 2 million to 2.5 million clones, just under 95% seen once. Sequenced material: naive CD4+ T cells from PBMCs. Regarding subset: CD45RA+ positively selected. The receptors here all came from a man aged 18-30 years in good health. Some clones in this sample may be carry-over from other donors' samples.

This chain uses TRBV29-1 with TRBJ2-3, with TRBD2 matching 15 bases. This CDR3 has 16 amino acids. V dropped 6 bases and J dropped 4; count of bases not matched to a gene: 8. Germline V gene sequence: CDR1 SQVTM, CDR2 ANQGSEA. The CDR3 region is CSVASGLAGGSDTQYF. CDR3 nucleotide sequence: TGCAGCGTCGCTTCGGGACTAGCGGGAGGCTCAGATACGCAGTATTTT.

The chain is built from TRBV6-5 and TRBJ2-7; D might be TRBD2 (5 bases). The CDR3 runs 15 residues. Trimming removed 4 bases from V and 5 bases from J, with 18 bases in between. Germline loops: CDR1 MNHEY, CDR2 SVGAGI. CDR3 DNA sequence: TGTGCCAGCAGTTTCCCCCGGGCTAGCATCCACGAGCAGTACTTC. Translation gives CASSFPRASIHEQYF.

The chain links TRBV7-2 to TRBJ2-3, with D possibly being TRBD1 (6 bases). Trimming shortened V by 4 bases and J by 1 base, and 12 bases separated the two germline ends. The length of the CDR3 is 15 residues. Germline V gene data show CDR1 as SGHTA and CDR2 as FQGNSA. The CDR3 loop reads CASSSRRTGTDTQYF. The DNA of the CDR3 is TGTGCCAGCAGCTCCCGAAGGACAGGCACAGATACGCAGTATTTT.

J is TRBJ1-2 and V is TRBV5-1, with D unresolved. CDR1 and CDR2 (germline): SGHRS, YFSETQ. The CDR3 length is 13 residues. V shed 4 bases and J shed 2 bases, with 9 bases lying between them. The CDR3 reads CASSPRSNYGYTF. CDR3 in DNA: TGCGCCAGCAGCCCGCGTAGCAACTATGGCTACACCTTC.

The chain is built from TRBV19 and TRBJ1-5; TRBD1 matches at 9 bases. Per germline, CDR1 LNHDA and CDR2 SQIVND (reference sequence). There are 16 residues in the CDR3. With V trimmed by 4 bases and J by 5 bases, 9 bases remained unmatched. The chain's CDR3 is CASSNPGQGVDQPQHF. As DNA, the CDR3 is TGTGCCAGTAGTAATCCGGGACAGGGAGTGGATCAGCCCCAGCATTTT.

The chain is built from TRBV2 and TRBJ2-3; TRBD1 matches 8 bases. Looked up from germline, CDR1 is SNHLY and CDR2 is FYNNEI. J lost 5 bases, V lost 6 bases, and 4 bases had no gene match. This CDR3 contains 13 residues. In DNA form, the CDR3 reads TGTGCCAGCAGGCAGGGGGCTGGAGATACGCAGTATTTT. As protein: CASRQGAGDTQYF.

In the case of this clone: Other DNA sequences in the sample encode the same CDR3. The J gene is TRBJ2-2, the V gene TRBV20-1; weak D call: TRBD2 (6 bases). Germline values: CDR1 DFQATT, CDR2 SNEGSKA (reference sequence). V shed 6 bases and J shed 7 bases, with 9 bases lying between them. The length of the CDR3 is 11 residues. CDR3 amino acids: CSATGGGELFF. The CDR3 DNA follows: TGCAGTGCCACCGGGGGCGGGGAGCTGTTTTTT.

This sequence joins TRBV6-6 and TRBJ2-7; D is perhaps TRBD1 (5 bases). The V gene's germline CDR1 is MNHNY and CDR2 SVGAGI (reference sequence). The length of the CDR3 is 15 residues. Trimming removed 5 bases from V and 4 bases from J, with 18 bases in between. CDR3 in DNA: TGTGCCAGCAGTGGTCAGGGCCTTTTTTTGTACGAGCAGTACTTC. Translated, it gives CASSGQGLFLYEQYF.

In its sample, this clone was seen once. The rearrangement joins TRBV6-6 to TRBJ2-5; 7 bases match TRBD2. V was pared by 2 bases and J by 5 bases, with 11 bases of the junction left unmatched. This CDR3 is 16 amino acids long. The germline V gene has CDR1 MNHNY and CDR2 SVGAGI (reference sequence). CDR3 in amino acids: CASSYRGEGLRETQYF. In nucleotides, the CDR3 is TGTGCCAGCAGTTACCGGGGGGAGGGCCTTCGGGAGACCCAGTACTTC.

The table lists this clone with a few counts. The chain combines TRBV7-9 with TRBJ1-4; D perhaps matches TRBD1 (5 bases). CDR3 length: 13 residues. Trimming left V 5 bases short and J 7 bases short, with 11 bases between. Germline-derived CDR1 and CDR2 are SEHNR and FQNEAQ (reference sequence). Here the CDR3 reads CASSPRVPEKLFF. CDR3 in DNA: TGTGCCAGCAGCCCCAGGGTCCCTGAAAAACTGTTTTTT.

V is TRBV7-2 and J is TRBJ2-2; TRBD2 matches 8 bases. Per the germline V gene, CDR1 is SGHTA and CDR2 is FQGNSA. The CDR3 runs to 17 residues. The V gene end was trimmed by 2 bases and the J gene end by 7 bases; junction bases not matched to a gene: 12. The CDR3, as DNA: TGTGCCAGCAGCTTACTGGCCCCGGGACTAGGAGGCGGGGAGCTGTTTTTT. It specifies CASSLLAPGLGGGELFF.

This chain links TRBV7-2 with TRBJ2-1, with D unresolved. The CDR3 has 14 amino acids. Per the germline V gene, CDR1 is SGHTA and CDR2 is FQGNSA. Trimming left V 3 bases short and J 2 bases short, with 8 bases between. CDR3 region: CASSFSAPYNEQFF. DNA for the CDR3: TGTGCCAGCAGCTTTAGTGCGCCCTACAATGAGCAGTTCTTC.

This chain joins TRBV7-9 and TRBJ1-2; D might be TRBD1 (5 bases). CDR1 is SEHNR, CDR2 FQNEAQ, per germline (reference sequence). The V and J ends lost 7 bases and 3 bases respectively, with 30 bases between them. The CDR3 has 19 amino acids. In DNA, the CDR3 is TGTGCCAGCACCTTTCCAAGGTTTGCGATGGGGGGAGCCTACTATGGCTACACCTTC. This translates into CASTFPRFAMGGAYYGYTF.

This chain connects TRBV4-2 to TRBJ1-5; D is undetermined. V shed 4 bases and J shed 5 bases, with 15 bases lying between them. The length of the CDR3 is 15 residues. Germline values: CDR1 LGHNA, CDR2 YNFKEQ. The CDR3, as DNA: TGTGCCAGCAGCCGAGAGTCTCTCCCGGATCAGCCCCAGCATTTT. Its protein product is CASSRESLPDQPQHF.

The V gene is TRBV7-3, the J gene TRBJ2-1, with a possible D match to TRBD2 (5 bases). The CDR3 length is 15 residues. V gave up 5 bases and J gave up 5 bases, with 16 bases separating them. Germline V CDR1 and CDR2: SGHTA, FQGTGA. For the CDR3, the DNA is TGTGCCAGCAGCCTGGGGAGCCTGACCCACAATGAGCAGTTCTTC. Its translation: CASSLGSLTHNEQFF.

V usage is TRBV30 and J usage is TRBJ2-2, with D perhaps matching TRBD1 (6 bases). CDR1 GTSNPN and CDR2 SVGIG come from the germline V gene (reference sequence). V was clipped by 8 bases and J by 6 bases, with 16 bases between them. The CDR3 spans 13 residues. DNA for the CDR3: TGTGCCAGTCGACAGGCAAGCGCCGGGGAGCTGTTTTTT. Amino acid sequence: CASRQASAGELFF.

V gene TRBV5-1 combines with J gene TRBJ2-4, with TRBD2 matching 8 bases. This CDR3 comprises 18 residues. The V gene's germline CDR1 is SGHRS and CDR2 YFSETQ. The V segment lost 2 bases and the J segment 0 bases; nucleotides outside the gene matches: 10. The CDR3 region has the DNA TGCGCCAGCAGCTTAGGAGTAGCGGGAAATTTAGCCAAAAACATTCAGTACTTC. Translation: CASSLGVAGNLAKNIQYF. The variable domain in full, completed from reference TRBV5-1 and TRBJ2-4, reads KAGVTQTPRYLIKTRGQQVTLSCSPISGHRSVSWYQQTPGQGLQFLFEYFSETQRNKGNFPGRFSGRQFSNSRSEMNVSTLELGDSALYLCASSLGVAGNLAKNIQYFGAGTRLSVL.

The chain couples TRBV6-1 to TRBJ2-5; D unresolved. The closer fit of TRBJ2-7 to the DNA end suggests the J call may be wrong. The V gene's germline CDR1 is MNHNS and CDR2 SASEGT. This CDR3 spans 16 amino acids. The CDR3: CASSEAPNPDLYEQYF. CDR3 nucleotide sequence: TGTGCCAGCAGTGAAGCCCCTAACCCAGACCTATACGAGCAGTACTTC.

This chain links TRBV19 with TRBJ2-7; no definite D call. The CDR3 consists of 15 residues. V was clipped by 3 bases and J by 1 base, with 13 bases between them. Germline CDR1 and CDR2: LNHDA and SQIVND (reference sequence). The CDR3 coding sequence is TGTGCCAGTAGTATCGGAACAGCTTCATCCTACGAGCAGTACTTC. It translates to CASSIGTASSYEQYF.

The rearrangement uses TRBV5-4 and TRBJ1-1; perhaps TRBD1 as D (5 bases). Trimming stripped 0 bases from V and 1 base from J, with 7 bases between. Germline CDR1 SGHNT, CDR2 YYREEE (reference sequence). The CDR3 is made up of 14 amino acids. The CDR3 nucleotides are TGTGCCAGCAGCTTGGTAGGGGAGAACACTGAAGCTTTCTTT. Translating gives CASSLVGENTEAFF.

Note on this clone: This specimen includes other DNA sequences encoding the same CDR3. This rearrangement joins TRBV18 to TRBJ2-3; TRBD1 agrees at 8 bases. Germline CDR1 reads KGHSH; CDR2 reads LQKENI. CDR3 size: 14 residues. V shed 3 bases and J 1 base; nucleotides not matched to a gene: 0. CDR3 amino acids: CASSPTGGTDTQYF. The DNA of the CDR3 is TGTGCCAGCTCACCGACAGGGGGCACAGATACGCAGTATTTT.

J is TRBJ1-4 and V is TRBV6-1; D unresolved. The germline V gene encodes CDR1 MNHNS and CDR2 SASEGT. The CDR3 has 15 residues. V shed 0 bases and J shed 7 bases, with 12 bases lying between them. CDR3 protein: CASSEAPRRTEKLFF. For the CDR3, the DNA is TGTGCCAGCAGTGAAGCGCCTCGACGAACTGAAAAACTGTTTTTT.

The chain carries TRBV5-1 and TRBJ2-7; 16 bases are a match to TRBD2. Trimming cost V 0 bases and J 0 bases; bases outside gene matches: 3. CDR1 and CDR2 (germline): SGHRS, YFSETQ. This CDR3 contains 18 residues. The CDR3 is CASSLDGTSGRGSYEQYF. The CDR3 nucleotides read TGCGCCAGCAGCTTGGACGGGACTAGCGGGAGGGGCTCCTACGAGCAGTACTTC.

This clone appeared a few times. The rearrangement uses TRBV6-1 and TRBJ1-5; D uncertain. Trimming pared 8 bases from V and 6 bases from J, leaving 8 bases between. The CDR3 runs 11 residues. Germline lookup yields CDR1 MNHNS and CDR2 SASEGT. Here the CDR3 reads CASGFGQPQHF. The CDR3 region has the DNA TGTGCCAGCGGGTTCGGTCAGCCCCAGCATTTT.

This chain connects TRBV5-6 to TRBJ2-3, with D perhaps matching TRBD1 or TRBD2 (5 bases each). Trimming removed 3 bases from V and 3 bases from J, with 17 bases in between. Germline V gene sequence: CDR1 SGHDT, CDR2 YYEEEE. The CDR3 length is 16 residues. DNA of the CDR3: TGTGCCAGCAGCTCCCAATCGGGAAAGGGGACAGATACGCAGTATTTT. Its protein is CASSSQSGKGTDTQYF.

This chain links TRBV5-4 with TRBJ2-4; TRBD1 matches 7 bases. The CDR3 is made up of 14 amino acids. After removal of 4 bases from V and 5 bases from J, the junction contained 6 bases not matched to a gene. From germline, CDR1 is SGHNT and CDR2 YYREEE (reference sequence). This CDR3 is CASSQDRNQNIQYF. CDR3 in DNA: TGTGCCAGCAGCCAGGACAGGAACCAAAACATTCAGTACTTC.

This clone was observed once. The rearrangement uses TRBV6-4 and TRBJ2-6; D remains unclear. Germline V lookup: CDR1 MRHNA, CDR2 SNTAGT. The ends were cut back, 7 bases at V and 2 bases at J, with 12 bases in the middle. The CDR3 is 15 amino acids. This CDR3 is CASTPDPAGANVLTF. The DNA for the CDR3 is TGTGCCAGCACCCCTGACCCCGCTGGGGCCAACGTCCTGACTTTC.

This chain links TRBV7-9 with TRBJ1-3; a weak D match, TRBD1 (5 bases). The CDR3 sequence is 13 residues long. The V end lost 11 bases, the J end lost 9 bases, and 20 bases lay between the germline ends. Germline V gene data show CDR1 as SEHNR and CDR2 as FQNEAQ (reference sequence). CDR3 in DNA: TGTGCCGGAAGGGGCCTCTCGGAAATCACCATATATTTT. This sequence encodes CAGRGLSEITIYF.

This rearrangement joins TRBV19 to TRBJ1-2; 8 bases fit TRBD1. V shed 10 bases and J 1 base; nucleotides not matched to a gene: 11. Germline lookup yields CDR1 LNHDA and CDR2 SQIVND (reference sequence). This CDR3 is built from 15 residues. The CDR3: CATTIRQGLNYGYTF. The CDR3 coding sequence is TGTGCCACCACCATACGACAGGGGCTTAACTATGGCTACACCTTC.